Reported below is one T cell receptor beta chain. Its antigen remains unidentified. The PCR used 60 Vbeta and 13 Jbeta primers. Clones were sequenced by immunoSEQ multiplex PCR, and TCRdb holds only the in-frame ones, with some missing. The repertoire has about 150,000 clones, 64% of them found once; the top ten carry about 3%. This entry belongs to a study of cytomegalovirus exposure and HLA in healthy donors. Study-level results: Some highly shared sequence variants likely arose as a pipeline artifact.

Trimming removed 5 bases at V and 5 bases at J, with 7 bases between. The CDR3 loop spans 12 amino acids. Germline-derived CDR1 and CDR2 are SNHLY and FYNNEI. The sample taken for sequencing was PBMCs. The genes are TRBV2 and TRBJ1-5; D is uncertain. The sequence was collected from a woman aged 25 to 39 in good health and CMV-seropositive. As DNA, the CDR3 is TGTGCCAGCAGTACACCTGATCAGCCCCAGCATTTT. It specifies CASSTPDQPQHF.